This T cell receptor beta chain was recorded in a study of T cell changes during pregnancy in multiple sclerosis. Profiling relied on immunoSEQ multiplex PCR, and the TCRdb table lists in-frame clones only, not all of them. The sample carries around 64,000 clones, about 93% recorded once. The CDR3 runs 15 residues. Germline loops: CDR1 SGHRS, CDR2 YFSETQ. The trim removed 2 bases at V and 5 bases at J, leaving 5 bases unmatched. V is TRBV5-1 and J is TRBJ1-5; 9 nucleotides agree with TRBD1. The receptor's source is a female donor with multiple sclerosis, enrolled in a pregnancy study. The material sequenced was CD8+ T cells from peripheral blood mononuclear cells, taken in the third trimester of pregnancy. CDR3 sequence (DNA): TGCGCCAGCAGCTTAGGGACAGGGTCCGATCAGCCCCAGCATTTT. It translates to CASSLGTGSDQPQHF.